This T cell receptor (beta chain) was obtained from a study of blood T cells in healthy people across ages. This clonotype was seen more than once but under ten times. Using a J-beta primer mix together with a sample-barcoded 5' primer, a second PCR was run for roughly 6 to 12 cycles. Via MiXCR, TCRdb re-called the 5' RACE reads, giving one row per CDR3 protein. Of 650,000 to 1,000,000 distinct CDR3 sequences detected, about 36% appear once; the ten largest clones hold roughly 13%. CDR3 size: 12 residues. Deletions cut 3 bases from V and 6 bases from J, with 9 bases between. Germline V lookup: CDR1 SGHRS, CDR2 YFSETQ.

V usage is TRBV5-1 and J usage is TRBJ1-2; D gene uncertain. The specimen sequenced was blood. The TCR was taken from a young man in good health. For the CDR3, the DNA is TGCGCCAGCAGCTCTGGGATTAATGGCTACACCTTC. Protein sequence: CASSSGINGYTF.